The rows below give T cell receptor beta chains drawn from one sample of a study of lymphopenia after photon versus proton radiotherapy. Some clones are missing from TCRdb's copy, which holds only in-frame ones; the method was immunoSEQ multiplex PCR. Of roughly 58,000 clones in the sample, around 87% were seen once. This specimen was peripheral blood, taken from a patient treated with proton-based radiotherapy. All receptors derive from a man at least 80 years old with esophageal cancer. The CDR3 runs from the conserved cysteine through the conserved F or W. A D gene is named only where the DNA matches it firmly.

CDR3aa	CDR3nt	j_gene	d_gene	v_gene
CASNFGGSSYEQYF	TGTGCCAGCAACTTCGGCGGTTCCTCCTACGAGCAGTACTTC	TRBJ2-7	.	TRBV27
CASSMTGGNQPQHF	TGTGCCAGTAGTATGACAGGGGGGAATCAGCCCCAGCATTTT	TRBJ1-5	TRBD1	TRBV19
CASSQDWGADEKLFF	TGTGCCAGCAGCCAAGATTGGGGGGCGGATGAAAAACTGTTTTTT	TRBJ1-4	.	TRBV14
CASSLMGTYRETQYF	TGTGCCAGCAGCTTAATGGGCACCTATCGAGAGACCCAGTACTTC	TRBJ2-5	.	TRBV7-6
CAISDLLTYGYTF	TGTGCCATCAGTGATCTGTTGACTTATGGCTACACCTTC	TRBJ1-2	.	TRBV10-3
CSVEAGRGTDTQYF	TGCAGCGTTGAGGCCGGGCGGGGTACAGATACGCAGTATTTT	TRBJ2-3	.	TRBV29-1
CASSLVGGESNYGYTF	TGTGCCAGCAGCTTAGTTGGGGGAGAAAGTAACTATGGCTACACCTTC	TRBJ1-2	.	TRBV7-2
CASSQGLWENEAFF	TGTGCCAGCAGCCAAGGGTTATGGGAGAATGAAGCTTTCTTT	TRBJ1-1	.	TRBV4-2
CASSSSRGNEKLFF	TGTGCCAGCAGCTCGAGCCGGGGTAATGAAAAACTGTTTTTT	TRBJ1-4	.	TRBV5-4
CASSLAAEGTDTQYF	TGTGCCAGCAGCTTGGCGGCCGAGGGCACAGATACGCAGTATTTT	TRBJ2-3	.	TRBV5-4
CASSPRTGQETQYF	TGTGCCAGCAGCCCACGGACAGGGCAAGAGACCCAGTACTTC	TRBJ2-5	TRBD1	TRBV9
CASRQFQGRYEQYF	TGCGCCAGCAGACAGTTTCAGGGTCGGTACGAGCAGTACTTC	TRBJ2-7	.	TRBV5-1
CSADRSNTEAFF	TGCAGCGCTGACAGGTCGAACACTGAAGCTTTCTTT	TRBJ1-1	.	TRBV29-1
CASSASYQPQHF	TGTGCCAGTAGTGCGTCTTATCAGCCCCAGCATTTT	TRBJ1-5	.	TRBV19
CASSAVVDSPLHF	TGCGCCAGCAGCGCGGTGGTAGATTCACCCCTCCACTTT	TRBJ1-6	.	TRBV5-1
CASSPGLGGRGGNTIYF	TGTGCCAGCTCACCAGGCCTTGGAGGGCGAGGAGGAAACACCATATATTTT	TRBJ1-3	.	TRBV18
CASSADRVDGYTF	TGTGCCAGCAGCGCTGACAGGGTAGATGGCTACACCTTC	TRBJ1-2	TRBD1	TRBV7-8
CASINTLNTEAFF	TGTGCCAGCATAAACACTCTGAACACTGAAGCTTTCTTT	TRBJ1-1	.	TRBV6-1